The clone carrying this T cell receptor (beta chain) has only one observation. Its cognate antigen is unknown. Germline CDR1 is MNHEY and CDR2 is SVGAGI. CDR3 length equals 13 residues. The data were obtained in a study of T cell responses to AZD1222 COVID-19 vaccine. Study-level results: Two AZD1222 administrations were followed by greater Spike-specific TCR breadth and depth. Clonal diversity may have been underestimated, and the donors were mostly white British, with more females than males. Along spike, vaccine-associated CD4 TCRs were found throughout, with dominance at 160-218 and 743-854.

Assay: immunoSEQ multiplex PCR; the TCRdb copy retains only in-frame clones and omits some. This table has approximately 110,000 clones, 92% appearing once. This clonotype was obtained from an adult who received the AZD1222 COVID-19 vaccine. This specimen consisted of peripheral blood, obtained 28 days after the second AZD1222 dose. This chain uses TRBV6-5 with TRBJ1-3, with D maybe TRBD1 (6 bases). CDR3: CASGEPSGNTIYF. As DNA, the CDR3 is TGTGCATCAGGGGAACCTTCTGGAAACACCATATATTTT.